The 21 T cell receptor delta chains below were found in one sample sequenced in a study of Vδ1+ human thymocytes. Study-level results: Highly polyclonal TRG and TRD repertoires with Gaussian CDR3 length distributions appeared in thymus.

Extracted RNA was reverse transcribed into cDNA. The CDR3 regions were amplified by multiplex PCR from V-gene primers to a constant-region primer. TCRdb re-identified clones in the multiplex PCR reads via CATT. Of over 65,000 delta-chain clones listed, about 35% are singletons. The antigens for these receptors are not known. The sample was Vdelta1+ gamma-delta thymocytes from the thymus. Stated subset: FACS-sorted CD3+ TCRalphabeta- TCRVdelta1+ TCRVdelta2- thymocytes. These receptors were collected from a boy in the first two years of life who had congenital heart surgery.

There are a few counts of this clone. J is TRDJ1 and V is TRDV1; D tentatively reads TRDD1 or TRDD3 (5 bases each). The CDR3 is 25 residues long. V was trimmed by 0 bases and J by 7 bases, leaving 45 bases between them. CDR1 and CDR2 from the germline V gene are TSWWSYY and QGS. CDR3 residues: CALGELVRKSGPTMLSRGSGLKLIF. Written as DNA, the CDR3 is TGTGCTCTTGGGGAACTGGTTAGGAAATCGGGGCCGACCATGCTCTCACGGGGGTCTGGGCTTAAACTCATCTTT.

As concerns this clone: A much larger clone lies one base from this, so it may be a read error. This rearrangement joins TRDV2 to TRDJ1; 7 bases are shared with TRDD3. V lost 5 bases to trimming and J lost 8 bases; unmatched junction nucleotides: 28. CDR1 is GEAIGNYY, CDR2 EKD, per germline. CDR3 length equals 19 residues. The DNA of the CDR3 is TGTGCCTGTGCCGCGACGGCCTTCTCGGGGGATGCGCGTGAGGACAAACTCATCTTT. Protein product: CACAATAFSGDAREDKLIF.

V and J are TRDV1 and TRDJ1; 8 nucleotides line up with TRDD3. V shed 4 bases, J shed 0 bases, and the junction held 10 bases outside the gene matches. The CDR3 loop spans 17 amino acids. Germline V gives CDR1 TSWWSYY, CDR2 QGS. The CDR3 DNA follows: TGTGCTCTTGGGGCCCTGCTGGGGGAGGCGTACACCGATAAACTCATCTTT. Translated: CALGALLGEAYTDKLIF.

This chain links TRDV2 with TRDJ1; TRDD3 matches at 10 bases. Looked up from germline, CDR1 is GEAIGNYY and CDR2 is EKD. The CDR3 extends over 13 amino acids. The CDR3 nucleotides read TGTGCGAGGGGGGGATACGACTTTCCTAAACTCATCTTT. This codes for CARGGYDFPKLIF.

A few counts support this clone. The chain is built from TRDV1 and TRDJ1, with 10 bases fitting TRDD3. The J segment lost 3 bases and the V segment lost 0 bases, leaving 22 bases of the junction unmatched. Looked up from germline, CDR1 is TSWWSYY and CDR2 is QGS. This CDR3 is built from 22 residues. CDR3 DNA: TGTGCTCTTGGGGAACTGACCTCCCAGTTTTTACTGGGGGATGAAAGGGCCGATAAACTCATCTTT. This encodes CALGELTSQFLLGDERADKLIF.

A few counts support this clone. The chain couples TRDV1 to TRDJ1; 9 bases align to TRDD3. V trimming: 5 bases; J trimming: 0 bases; junction bases outside the gene matches: 10. This CDR3 contains 17 residues. Per the germline V gene, CDR1 is TSWWSYY and CDR2 is QGS. The CDR3 coding sequence is TGTGCTCTTGGGAATGGGGGCTGGGGGATGTACACCGATAAACTCATCTTT. It codes for CALGNGGWGMYTDKLIF.

With regard to this clone: At the DNA level, this CDR3 is encoded by other sequences in the same sample as well. The V and J genes are TRDV2 and TRDJ1; 10 nucleotides align to TRDD3. J lost 11 bases, V lost 7 bases, and 9 bases had no gene match. The germline gives CDR1 GEAIGNYY, CDR2 EKD. The length of the CDR3 is 12 residues. The CDR3 here is CAWPHWGMGLIF. CDR3 sequence (DNA): TGTGCCTGGCCCCACTGGGGGATGGGCCTCATCTTT.

This clone has only a few counts. The rearrangement joins TRDV1 to TRDJ1, with D perhaps matching TRDD3 (6 bases). This CDR3 has 18 amino acids. From germline, CDR1 is TSWWSYY and CDR2 QGS. With 3 bases removed from V and 0 bases from J, the gap between germline ends came to 20 bases. Here the CDR3 reads CALGDYFVTGSHTDKLIF. CDR3 nucleotides: TGTGCTCTTGGGGACTACTTCGTTACTGGGAGTCACACCGATAAACTCATCTTT.

This clone was seen a handful of times. The chain combines TRDV1 with TRDJ1; 9 positions agree with TRDD3. The CDR3 loop spans 20 amino acids. Germline CDR1 and CDR2: TSWWSYY and QGS. Unmatched junction bases numbered 16, after V lost 0 bases and J lost 2 bases. The CDR3 reads CALGELIGPTGGPPTDKLIF. The CDR3 bases are TGTGCTCTTGGGGAACTAATCGGTCCTACTGGGGGACCCCCTACCGATAAACTCATCTTT.

The V call is TRDV1, the J call TRDJ1; D call uncertain. Trimming took 1 base from V and 0 from J, leaving 12 bases between them. Looked up from germline, CDR1 is TSWWSYY and CDR2 is QGS. This CDR3 is 16 amino acids long. CDR3 in amino acids: CALGERAPKYTDKLIF. The CDR3 DNA reads TGTGCTCTTGGGGAACGGGCTCCGAAGTACACCGATAAACTCATCTTT.

The chain employs TRDV1 and TRDJ1; TRDD2 aligns across 7 bases. The CDR3 totals 13 residues. With 5 bases clipped from V and 8 bases from J, the junction kept 8 bases outside the gene matches. In germline, CDR1 is TSWWSYY, CDR2 QGS. The CDR3 DNA is TGTGCTCTTGGGATTCCTACCCACGGAAAACTCATCTTT. The encoded protein is CALGIPTHGKLIF.

This clone was counted only a few times. This chain joins TRDV1 and TRDJ1, with 9 bases matching TRDD3. Germline V gene data show CDR1 as TSWWSYY and CDR2 as QGS. This CDR3 comprises 19 residues. J lost 3 bases, V lost 0 bases, and 14 bases had no gene match. The CDR3 DNA reads as TGTGCTCTTGGGGAACTAATGGGGATACTGGGGGAGGTCCCCGATAAACTCATCTTT. It codes for CALGELMGILGEVPDKLIF.

V gene TRDV1 combines with J gene TRDJ1; 10 nucleotides match TRDD3. Germline V gene lookup returns CDR1 TSWWSYY and CDR2 QGS. This CDR3 contains 23 residues. Trimming removed 0 bases from V and 0 bases from J; junction bases left unmatched: 22. CDR3 coding DNA: TGTGCTCTTGGGGAACTACCCCCTGGCGTGGGGCTGGGGGATAGAGGGTACACCGATAAACTCATCTTT. This translates into CALGELPPGVGLGDRGYTDKLIF.

This clone has only a few counts. A read error may account for a junction end that differs from germline. The chain links TRDV1 to TRDJ1; 11 positions agree with TRDD3. Germline V gene data show CDR1 as TSWWSYY and CDR2 as QGS. The CDR3 has 23 residues. The CDR3, as DNA: TGTGCTCTTGGGGAGCGGATTGGTCCTACGGCTGGGGGATACAAAAGATCCACCAATAAACTCATCTTT. Protein sequence: CALGERIGPTAGGYKRSTNKLIF.

The chain carries TRDV1 and TRDJ1; D uncertain. The CDR3 is 18 amino acids. From germline, CDR1 is TSWWSYY and CDR2 QGS. The germline V and J ends were trimmed by 0 bases and 0 bases, with 17 bases remaining between them. The chain's CDR3 is CALGELIPQKAYTDKLIF. CDR3 sequence (DNA): TGTGCTCTTGGGGAACTCATCCCCCAGAAAGCTTACACCGATAAACTCATCTTT.

This clone was seen only a few times. The chain recombines TRDV1 with TRDJ1, with 12 bases aligning to TRDD3. The CDR3 runs to 17 residues. V trimming: 1 base; J trimming: 9 bases; junction bases outside the gene matches: 12. CDR1 and CDR2 (germline): TSWWSYY, QGS. Here the CDR3 DNA reads TGTGCTCTTGGGGAACCTACTCCTCCCTACTGGGGGATACAACTCATCTTT. Protein sequence: CALGEPTPPYWGIQLIF.

There are a few counts of this clone. The chain carries TRDV1 and TRDJ1; 13 positions agree with TRDD3. The CDR3 totals 23 residues. CDR1 is TSWWSYY, CDR2 QGS, per germline. V was clipped by 0 bases and J by 2 bases; unmatched bases: 21. The CDR3 loop is CALGELPLVLGDTRIPWTDKLIF. The CDR3 bases are TGTGCTCTTGGGGAACTCCCCCTAGTACTGGGGGATACGCGTATCCCGTGGACCGATAAACTCATCTTT.

The chain recombines TRDV1 with TRDJ1; no reliable D call. Looked up from germline, CDR1 is TSWWSYY and CDR2 is QGS. V dropped 3 bases and J dropped 1 base, with 15 bases sitting between them. The CDR3 runs to 16 residues. The CDR3 loop is CALGESYCGSTDKLIF. In DNA, the CDR3 is TGTGCTCTTGGGGAGTCGTACTGTGGGAGCACCGATAAACTCATCTTT.

Concerning this clone itself: This CDR3 is also generated by other DNA sequences in the sample. This chain links TRDV1 with TRDJ1; 7 bases align to TRDD3. The germline V gene encodes CDR1 TSWWSYY and CDR2 QGS. The CDR3 length is 17 residues. V was clipped by 5 bases and J by 2 bases; unmatched bases: 14. CDR3 DNA sequence: TGTGCTCTTGGGCATGGGCGTAGGGTCTGGGGGACCGATAAACTCATCTTT. This codes for CALGHGRRVWGTDKLIF.

V usage is TRDV1 and J usage is TRDJ1; 8 bases are a match to TRDD3. This CDR3 is built from 19 residues. Germline V gives CDR1 TSWWSYY, CDR2 QGS. The junction had 12 bases not matched to a gene; V was cut back by 0 bases and J by 0 bases. The DNA for the CDR3 is TGTGCTCTTGGGGAACTAAGTGCCTGGGGGACCGCGGACACCGATAAACTCATCTTT. Amino acid sequence: CALGELSAWGTADTDKLIF.

This clone was observed a handful of times. One junction end does not reproduce the germline sequence, and a read error may be involved. This sequence joins TRDV1 and TRDJ1, with TRDD3 identical over 13 bases. The length of the CDR3 is 22 residues. The germline V gene has CDR1 TSWWSYY and CDR2 QGS. The chain's CDR3 is CALRDLIRTGGYGARYTDKLIF. CDR3 in DNA: TGTGCTCTTAGGGACCTAATCCGTACTGGGGGATACGGCGCAAGGTACACCGATAAACTCATCTTT.